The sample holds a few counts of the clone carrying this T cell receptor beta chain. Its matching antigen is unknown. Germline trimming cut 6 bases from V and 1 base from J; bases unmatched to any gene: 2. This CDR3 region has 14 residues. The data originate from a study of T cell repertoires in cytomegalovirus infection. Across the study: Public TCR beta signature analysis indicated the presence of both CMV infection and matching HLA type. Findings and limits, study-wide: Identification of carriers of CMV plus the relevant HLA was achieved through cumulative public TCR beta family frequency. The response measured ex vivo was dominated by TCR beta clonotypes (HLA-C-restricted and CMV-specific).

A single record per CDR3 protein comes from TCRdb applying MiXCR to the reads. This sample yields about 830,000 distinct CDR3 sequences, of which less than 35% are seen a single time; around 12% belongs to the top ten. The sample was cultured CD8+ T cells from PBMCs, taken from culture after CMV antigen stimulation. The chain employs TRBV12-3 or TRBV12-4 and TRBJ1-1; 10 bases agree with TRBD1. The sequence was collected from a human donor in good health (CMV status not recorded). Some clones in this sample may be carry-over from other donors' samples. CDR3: CASSRQGANTEAFF. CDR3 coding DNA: TGTGCCAGCAGCCGACAGGGGGCGAACACTGAAGCTTTCTTT.